The 8 T cell receptor beta chains given below trace back to one sample, sequenced in a study of blood T cell repertoires in COVID-19. Clones were read by immunoSEQ multiplex PCR, and TCRdb kept only the in-frame ones, dropping some. The top ten clones hold roughly 2% of a sample with fewer than 200,000 clones, 88% of them seen once. The sample consisted of peripheral blood. These receptors were obtained from a man aged 50 to 59 who had recovered from COVID-19.

The rearrangement links TRBV29-1 to TRBJ1-1; D not certain. Per the germline V gene, CDR1 is SQVTM and CDR2 is ANQGSEA. CDR3 length: 13 residues. The V end was cut by 2 bases, the J end by 4 bases, with 11 bases between. This CDR3 reads CSVEKARSTEAFF. The CDR3, as DNA: TGCAGCGTTGAAAAGGCAAGGAGCACTGAAGCTTTCTTT.

The chain has TRBV10-3 and TRBJ1-1, with 8 bases matching TRBD1. J lost 4 bases, V lost 3 bases, and 4 bases had no gene match. Germline V gene lookup returns CDR1 ENHRY and CDR2 SYGVKD. This CDR3 is built from 14 residues. The CDR3 sequence: CAISDQGALTEAFF. The CDR3 region has the DNA TGTGCCATCAGTGATCAGGGGGCCCTCACTGAAGCTTTCTTT.

The genes are TRBV18 and TRBJ1-4; D ambiguous. Germline values: CDR1 KGHSH, CDR2 LQKENI. V lost 3 bases and J 0 bases, leaving 8 bases between the germline ends. This CDR3 is 15 amino acids long. The CDR3 loop is CASSPLPATNEKLFF. DNA for the CDR3: TGTGCCAGCTCACCTTTGCCAGCAACTAATGAAAAACTGTTTTTT.

A note on this clone: The sample holds other DNA sequences that translate to the same CDR3. The chain is built from TRBV27 and TRBJ2-3, with a tentative D call TRBD2 (5 bases). This CDR3 region has 14 residues. The germline V gene has CDR1 MNHEY and CDR2 SMNVEV (reference sequence). Trimming shortened V by 3 bases and J by 6 bases, and 13 bases separated the two germline ends. The CDR3 protein is CASSLRSGGDTQYF. CDR3 coding DNA: TGTGCCAGCAGTTTGCGAAGCGGAGGCGATACGCAGTATTTT.

This chain joins TRBV29-1 and TRBJ2-7; TRBD1 might be the D (6 bases). The CDR3 is 12 amino acids. Germline V CDR1 and CDR2: SQVTM, ANQGSEA. The V gene lost 4 bases and the J gene lost 2 bases, with 9 bases spanning the gap. This CDR3 is CSVGRDTYEQYF. DNA of the CDR3: TGCAGCGTTGGCAGGGACACCTACGAGCAGTACTTC.

The chain couples TRBV19 to TRBJ1-2; 9 bases agree with TRBD1. CDR3 length equals 16 residues. Germline-derived CDR1 and CDR2 are LNHDA and SQIVND (reference sequence). The V and J ends lost 4 bases and 3 bases, in that order; junction bases with no gene match: 9. The CDR3 sequence is CASSNLLQGADYGYTF. CDR3 DNA: TGTGCCAGTAGTAACCTCCTACAGGGGGCGGACTATGGCTACACCTTC.

The chain is built from TRBV7-2 and TRBJ2-1; 9 nucleotides agree with TRBD2. The CDR3 is 17 residues long. The V gene's germline CDR1 is SGHTA and CDR2 FQGNSA. V shed 5 bases, J shed 5 bases, and the junction held 13 bases outside the gene matches. CDR3 amino acids: CASSRGLARVIDNEQFF. In nucleotides, the CDR3 is TGTGCCAGCAGCAGGGGACTAGCCCGTGTTATCGACAATGAGCAGTTCTTC.

This chain uses TRBV4-3 with TRBJ2-4; no clear D gene. The V gene lost 0 bases and the J gene lost 0 bases, with 6 bases spanning the gap. Germline CDR1 is LGHNA and CDR2 is YSLEER. The CDR3 has 15 amino acids. CDR3 protein: CASSQDHLAKNIQYF. In DNA form, the CDR3 reads TGCGCCAGCAGCCAAGATCACTTAGCCAAAAACATTCAGTACTTC.